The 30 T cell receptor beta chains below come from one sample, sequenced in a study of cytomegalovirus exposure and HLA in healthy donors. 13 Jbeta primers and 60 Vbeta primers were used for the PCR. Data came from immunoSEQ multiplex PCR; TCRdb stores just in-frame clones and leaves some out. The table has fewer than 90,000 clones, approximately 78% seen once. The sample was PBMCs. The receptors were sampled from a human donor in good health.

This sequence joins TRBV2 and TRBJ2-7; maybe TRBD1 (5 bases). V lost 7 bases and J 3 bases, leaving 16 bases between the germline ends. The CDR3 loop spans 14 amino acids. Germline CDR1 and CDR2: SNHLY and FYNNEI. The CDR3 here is CASKVQGTSYEQYF. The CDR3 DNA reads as TGTGCCAGCAAAGTTCAGGGAACGAGCTACGAGCAGTACTTC.

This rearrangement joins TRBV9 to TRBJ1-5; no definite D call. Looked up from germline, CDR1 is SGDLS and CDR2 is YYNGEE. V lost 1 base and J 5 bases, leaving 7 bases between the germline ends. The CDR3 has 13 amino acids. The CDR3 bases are TGTGCCAGCAGCGTAAGCCACGATCAGCCCCAGCATTTT. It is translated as CASSVSHDQPQHF.

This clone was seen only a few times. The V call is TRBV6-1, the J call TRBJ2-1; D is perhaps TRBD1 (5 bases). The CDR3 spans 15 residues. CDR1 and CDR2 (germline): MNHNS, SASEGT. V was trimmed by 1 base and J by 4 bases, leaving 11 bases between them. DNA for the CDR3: TGTGCCAGCAGTGAAGAGGGGTCGTCGTACAATGAGCAGTTCTTC. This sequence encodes CASSEEGSSYNEQFF.

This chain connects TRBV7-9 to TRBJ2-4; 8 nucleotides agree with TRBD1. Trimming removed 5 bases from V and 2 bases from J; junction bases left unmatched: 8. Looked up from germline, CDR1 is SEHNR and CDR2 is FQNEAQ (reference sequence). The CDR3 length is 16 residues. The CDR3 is CASSRTGFGTKNIQYF. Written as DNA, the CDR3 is TGTGCCAGCAGCCGGACAGGGTTTGGGACCAAAAACATTCAGTACTTC.

CDR3 protein: CASSLALAPQETQYF. The CDR3 bases are TGCGCCAGCAGCTTGGCATTAGCGCCACAAGAGACCCAGTACTTC. This chain uses TRBV5-1 with TRBJ2-5; D is perhaps TRBD2 (5 bases). Germline values: CDR1 SGHRS, CDR2 YFSETQ. Trimming removed 0 bases from V and 2 bases from J, with 11 bases in between. This CDR3 region has 15 residues.

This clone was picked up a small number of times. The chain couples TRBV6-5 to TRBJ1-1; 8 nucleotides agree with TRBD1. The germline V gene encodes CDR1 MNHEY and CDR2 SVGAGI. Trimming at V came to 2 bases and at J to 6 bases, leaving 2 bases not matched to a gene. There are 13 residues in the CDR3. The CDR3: CASSYTGGAEAFF. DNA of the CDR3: TGTGCCAGCAGTTACACAGGGGGGGCTGAAGCTTTCTTT.

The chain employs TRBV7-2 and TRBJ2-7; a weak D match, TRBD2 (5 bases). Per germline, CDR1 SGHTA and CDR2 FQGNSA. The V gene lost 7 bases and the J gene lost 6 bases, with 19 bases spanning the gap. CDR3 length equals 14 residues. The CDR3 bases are TGTGCCAGCACCCCGGACTCATACTCTTCCGAGCAGTACTTC. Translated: CASTPDSYSSEQYF.

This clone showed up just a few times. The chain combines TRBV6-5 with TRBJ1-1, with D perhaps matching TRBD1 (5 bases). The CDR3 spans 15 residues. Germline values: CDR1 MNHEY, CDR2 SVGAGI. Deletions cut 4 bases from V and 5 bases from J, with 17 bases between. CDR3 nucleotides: TGTGCCAGCAGTTCTATGACAGACGCGGTGACTGAAGCTTTCTTT. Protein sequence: CASSSMTDAVTEAFF.

CDR3 bases: TGCGCCAGCAGCCAAGGCGGGGGAGGGAACTATGGCTACACCTTC. Its protein product is CASSQGGGGNYGYTF. This chain links TRBV4-1 with TRBJ1-2, with D maybe TRBD1 (5 bases). The V end lost 1 base, the J end lost 2 bases, and 11 bases lay between the germline ends. The length of the CDR3 is 15 residues. Germline CDR1 and CDR2: MGHRA and YSYEKL.

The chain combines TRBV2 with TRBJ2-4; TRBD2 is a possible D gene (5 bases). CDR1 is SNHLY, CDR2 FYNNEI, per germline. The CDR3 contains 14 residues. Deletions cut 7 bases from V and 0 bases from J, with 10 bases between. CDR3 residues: CASKAGLAKNIQYF. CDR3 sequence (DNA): TGTGCCAGCAAGGCGGGCTTAGCCAAAAACATTCAGTACTTC.

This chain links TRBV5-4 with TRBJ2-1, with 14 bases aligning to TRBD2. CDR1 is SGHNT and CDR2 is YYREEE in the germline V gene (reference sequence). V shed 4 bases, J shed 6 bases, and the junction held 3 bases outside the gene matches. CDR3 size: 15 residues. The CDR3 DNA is TGTGCCAGCAGCCCGGGACTAGCGGGGGCCAATGAGCAGTTCTTC. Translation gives CASSPGLAGANEQFF.

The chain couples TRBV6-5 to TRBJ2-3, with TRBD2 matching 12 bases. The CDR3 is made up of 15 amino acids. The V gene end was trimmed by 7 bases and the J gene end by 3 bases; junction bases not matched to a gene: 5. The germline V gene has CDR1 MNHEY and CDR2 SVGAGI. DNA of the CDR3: TGTGCCAGCACCCTAGCGGGGGGGGGAACAGATACGCAGTATTTT. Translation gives CASTLAGGGTDTQYF.

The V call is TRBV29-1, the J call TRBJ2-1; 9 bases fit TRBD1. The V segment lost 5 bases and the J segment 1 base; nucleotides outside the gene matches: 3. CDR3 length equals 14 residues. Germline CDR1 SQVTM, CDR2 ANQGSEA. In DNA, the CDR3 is TGCAGCGTTTTGGGACAGGGTTCCTACAATGAGCAGTTCTTC. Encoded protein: CSVLGQGSYNEQFF.

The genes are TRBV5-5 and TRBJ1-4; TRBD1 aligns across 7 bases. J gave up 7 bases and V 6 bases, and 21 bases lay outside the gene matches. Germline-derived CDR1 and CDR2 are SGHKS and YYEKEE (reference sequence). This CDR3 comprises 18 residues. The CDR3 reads CASIKSGGYDLGGEKLFF. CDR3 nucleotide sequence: TGTGCCAGCATCAAATCAGGGGGTTATGATCTAGGAGGTGAAAAACTGTTTTTT.

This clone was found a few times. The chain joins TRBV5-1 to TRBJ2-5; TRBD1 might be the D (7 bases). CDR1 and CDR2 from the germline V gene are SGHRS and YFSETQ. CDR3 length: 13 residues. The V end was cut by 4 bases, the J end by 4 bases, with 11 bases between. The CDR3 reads CASSGGGVETQYF. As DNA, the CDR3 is TGCGCCAGCAGCGGAGGGGGCGTAGAGACCCAGTACTTC.

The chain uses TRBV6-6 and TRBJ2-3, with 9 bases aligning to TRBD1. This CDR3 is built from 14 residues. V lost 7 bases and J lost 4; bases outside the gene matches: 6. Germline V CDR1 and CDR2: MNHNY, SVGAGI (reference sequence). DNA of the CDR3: TGTGCCAGCACCAGACAGGGGGGTGCAGATACGCAGTATTTT. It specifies CASTRQGGADTQYF.

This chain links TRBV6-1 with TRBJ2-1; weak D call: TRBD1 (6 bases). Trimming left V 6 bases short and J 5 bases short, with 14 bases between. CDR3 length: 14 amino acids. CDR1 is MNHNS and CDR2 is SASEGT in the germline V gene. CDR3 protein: CASRRVRGNNEQFF. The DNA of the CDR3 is TGTGCCAGCAGGAGGGTCAGGGGTAACAATGAGCAGTTCTTC.

CDR3 sequence (DNA): TGTGCCAGCAGTTACGCGGGGGCTGGAAACACCATATATTTT. Its protein product is CASSYAGAGNTIYF. The chain links TRBV6-5 to TRBJ1-3; TRBD1 might be the D (5 bases). Germline V gene data show CDR1 as MNHEY and CDR2 as SVGAGI. This CDR3 has 14 amino acids. V was clipped by 2 bases and J by 2 bases, with 7 bases between them.

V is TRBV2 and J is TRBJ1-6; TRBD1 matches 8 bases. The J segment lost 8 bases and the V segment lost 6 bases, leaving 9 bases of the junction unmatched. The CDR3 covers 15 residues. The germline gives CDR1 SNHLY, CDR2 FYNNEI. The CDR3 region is CASRSAGGSYSPLHF. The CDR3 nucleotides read TGTGCCAGCAGGTCGGCAGGGGGCAGTTATTCACCCCTCCACTTT.

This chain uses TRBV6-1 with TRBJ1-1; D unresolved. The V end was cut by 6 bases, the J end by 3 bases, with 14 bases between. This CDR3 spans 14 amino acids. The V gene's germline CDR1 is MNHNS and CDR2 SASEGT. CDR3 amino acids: CASRITGSDTEAFF. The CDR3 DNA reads TGTGCCAGCAGAATAACGGGGAGCGACACTGAAGCTTTCTTT.

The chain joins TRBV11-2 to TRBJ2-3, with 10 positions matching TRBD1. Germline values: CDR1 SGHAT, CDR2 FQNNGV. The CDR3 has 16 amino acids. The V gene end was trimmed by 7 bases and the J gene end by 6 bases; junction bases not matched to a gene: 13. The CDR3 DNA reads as TGTGCCAGCACGGGGATGGGACAGGGGCCCTCTGATACGCAGTATTTT. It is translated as CASTGMGQGPSDTQYF.

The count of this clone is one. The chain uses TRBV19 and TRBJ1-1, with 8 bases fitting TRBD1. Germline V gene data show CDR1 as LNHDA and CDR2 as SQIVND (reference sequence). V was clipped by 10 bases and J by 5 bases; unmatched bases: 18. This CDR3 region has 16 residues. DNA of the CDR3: TGTGCCACTGACCGGGCAGGGGGCTTGGGAAGGACTGAAGCTTTCTTT. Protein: CATDRAGGLGRTEAFF. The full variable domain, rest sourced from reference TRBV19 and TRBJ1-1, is DGGITQSPKYLFRKEGQNVTLSCEQNLNHDAMYWYRQDPGQGLRLIYYSQIVNDFQKGDIAEGYSVSREKKESFPLTVTSAQKNPTAFYLCATDRAGGLGRTEAFFGQGTRLTVV.

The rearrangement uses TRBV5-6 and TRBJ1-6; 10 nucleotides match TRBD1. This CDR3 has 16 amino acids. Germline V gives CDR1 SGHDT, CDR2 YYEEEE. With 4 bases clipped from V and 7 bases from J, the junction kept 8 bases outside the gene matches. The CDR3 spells CASSRPGQGFNSPLHF. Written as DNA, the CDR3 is TGTGCCAGCAGCAGACCGGGACAGGGGTTCAATTCACCCCTCCACTTT.

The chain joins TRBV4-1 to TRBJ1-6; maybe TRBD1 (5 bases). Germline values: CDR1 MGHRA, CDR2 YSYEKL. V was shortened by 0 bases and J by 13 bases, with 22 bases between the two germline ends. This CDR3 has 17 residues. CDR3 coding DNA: TGCGCCAGCAGCCAAGATAGGGGCAGGTCCGCATCGTCCCCCCTCCACTTT. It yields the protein CASSQDRGRSASSPLHF.

The CDR3 here is CASSSGASSYNEQFF. Written as DNA, the CDR3 is TGTGCCAGCAGCTCCGGAGCGAGCTCCTACAATGAGCAGTTCTTC. The V gene is TRBV7-3, the J gene TRBJ2-1; D is ambiguous. V dropped 4 bases and J dropped 0 bases, with 10 bases sitting between them. The CDR3 consists of 15 residues. Germline V CDR1 and CDR2: SGHTA, FQGTGA.

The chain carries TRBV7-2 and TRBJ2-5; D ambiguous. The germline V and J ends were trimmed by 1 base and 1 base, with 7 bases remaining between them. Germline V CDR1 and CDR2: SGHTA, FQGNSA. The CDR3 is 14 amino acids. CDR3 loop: CASSLDPGQETQYF. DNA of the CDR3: TGTGCCAGCAGCTTAGATCCGGGCCAAGAGACCCAGTACTTC.

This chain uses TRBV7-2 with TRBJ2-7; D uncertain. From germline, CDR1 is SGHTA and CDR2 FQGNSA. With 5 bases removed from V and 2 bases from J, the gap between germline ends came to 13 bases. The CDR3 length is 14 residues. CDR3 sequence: CASSPEENTYEQYF. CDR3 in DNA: TGTGCCAGCAGCCCCGAGGAGAATACCTACGAGCAGTACTTC. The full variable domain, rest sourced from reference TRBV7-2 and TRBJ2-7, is GAGVSQSPSNKVTEKGKDVELRCDPISGHTALYWYRQSLGQGLEFLIYFQGNSAPDKSGLPSDRFSAERTGGSVSTLTIQRTQQEDSAVYLCASSPEENTYEQYFGPGTRLTVT.

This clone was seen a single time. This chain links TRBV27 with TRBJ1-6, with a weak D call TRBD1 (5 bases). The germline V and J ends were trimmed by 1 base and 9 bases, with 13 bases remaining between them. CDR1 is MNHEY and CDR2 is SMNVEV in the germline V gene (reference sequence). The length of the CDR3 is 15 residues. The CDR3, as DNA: TGTGCCAGCAGTTTATACGGGGGGGTCCGTTCACCCCTCCACTTT. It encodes CASSLYGGVRSPLHF.

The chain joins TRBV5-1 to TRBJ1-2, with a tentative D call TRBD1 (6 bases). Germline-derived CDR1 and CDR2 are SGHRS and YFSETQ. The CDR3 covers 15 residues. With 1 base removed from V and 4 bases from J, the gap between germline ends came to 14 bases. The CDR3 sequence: CASSLTPDRSYGYTF. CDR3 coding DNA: TGCGCCAGCAGCTTGACCCCTGACAGGAGCTATGGCTACACCTTC.

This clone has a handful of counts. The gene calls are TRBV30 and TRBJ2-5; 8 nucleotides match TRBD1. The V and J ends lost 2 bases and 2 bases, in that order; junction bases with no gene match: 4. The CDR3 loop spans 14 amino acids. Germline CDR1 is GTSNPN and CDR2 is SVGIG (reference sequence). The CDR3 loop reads CAWSFQGAQETQYF. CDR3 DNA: TGTGCCTGGAGTTTCCAGGGGGCGCAAGAGACCCAGTACTTC.